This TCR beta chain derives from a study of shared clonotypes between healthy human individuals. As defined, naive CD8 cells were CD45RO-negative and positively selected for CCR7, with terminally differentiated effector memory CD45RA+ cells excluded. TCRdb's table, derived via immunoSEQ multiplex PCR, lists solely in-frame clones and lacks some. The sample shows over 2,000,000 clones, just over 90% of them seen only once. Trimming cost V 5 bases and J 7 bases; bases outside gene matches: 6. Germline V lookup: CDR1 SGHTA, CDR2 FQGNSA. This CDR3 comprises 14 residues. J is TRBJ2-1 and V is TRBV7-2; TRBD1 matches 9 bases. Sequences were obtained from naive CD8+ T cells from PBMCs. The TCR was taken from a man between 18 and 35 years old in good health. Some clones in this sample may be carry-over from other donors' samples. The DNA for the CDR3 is TGTGCCAGCAGCCCCCTGACAGGGGGGAATGAGCAGTTCTTC. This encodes CASSPLTGGNEQFF.